A single TCR beta chain is shown here with its context. Its antigen is unidentified. Together with a sample-barcoded 5' primer, a J-beta primer mix was included in a second PCR lasting about 7 to 12 cycles. Every sample produced at least 2.5 million CDR3-containing paired-end reads. TCRdb independently ran MiXCR on the 5' RACE reads; one entry per CDR3 protein. The table has 1.2 million to 1.5 million distinct CDR3 sequences, approximately 42% seen once. The CDR3 spans 15 residues. CDR1 is SEHNR, CDR2 FQNEAQ, per germline (reference sequence). Unmatched junction bases numbered 5, after V lost 3 bases and J lost 3 bases. These data originate in a study of blood T cells in healthy people across ages. Whole-study context: T cells yielded about one barcoded beta molecule per two cells through template switching. General study results and limits: Greater diversity and more naive CD4+ cells were seen in long-lived donors than in aged donors. Researchers report that TCR beta diversity correlated strongly with naive T cell percentage.

The sequence came from a woman between 18 and 29 years old in good health. The chain combines TRBV7-9 with TRBJ1-2; 9 bases are shared with TRBD1. Material for sequencing was blood. The CDR3 protein is CASSFGDRVYYGYTF. CDR3 sequence (DNA): TGTGCCAGCAGCTTTGGGGACAGGGTGTACTATGGCTACACCTTC.